This passage covers 23 T cell receptor beta chains from one sample sequenced in a study of blood T cell repertoires in COVID-19. Profiled with immunoSEQ multiplex PCR; TCRdb holds only in-frame clones, not every one. The table lists around 250,000 clones, about 80% of them singletons, with about 15% in the top ten. Sequenced material: PBMCs or T cells enriched from blood (not recorded which). The receptors come from a man in his forties or fifties who had recovered from COVID-19.

V gene TRBV2 combines with J gene TRBJ1-4, with D possibly TRBD1 on 6 matching bases. The CDR3 runs to 12 residues. V shed 6 bases and J shed 4 bases, with 6 bases lying between them. CDR1 SNHLY and CDR2 FYNNEI come from the germline V gene. CDR3 bases: TGTGCCAGCAGCAGGGGTAATGAAAAACTGTTTTTT. It translates to CASSRGNEKLFF.

This clone was recorded a few times. The chain recombines TRBV9 with TRBJ1-4; 10 positions match TRBD1. This CDR3 is built from 16 residues. CDR1 SGDLS and CDR2 YYNGEE come from the germline V gene. Germline trimming cut 3 bases from V and 6 bases from J; bases unmatched to any gene: 8. In DNA, the CDR3 is TGTGCCAGCAGCGGTGGGGACAGGGGTTTATATGAAAAACTGTTTTTT. Its translation is CASSGGDRGLYEKLFF.

CDR3 region: CASSPDGTGDEKLFF. The CDR3 nucleotides read TGTGCCAGCAGCCCAGACGGGACAGGTGATGAAAAACTGTTTTTT. This chain links TRBV13 with TRBJ1-4; 8 bases match TRBD1. V lost 5 bases, J lost 6 bases, and 8 bases stayed unmatched. This CDR3 has 15 amino acids. Germline-derived CDR1 and CDR2 are PRHDT and FYEKMQ (reference sequence).

The chain couples TRBV29-1 to TRBJ1-2; D is uncertain. V dropped 0 bases and J dropped 3 bases, with 5 bases sitting between them. CDR3 length: 12 amino acids. Germline V lookup: CDR1 SQVTM, CDR2 ANQGSEA. The CDR3 DNA reads as TGCAGCGTTGAAGATACAGACTATGGCTACACCTTC. This codes for CSVEDTDYGYTF.

The CDR3 DNA follows: TGTGCCAGCAGCCGACAGGGCTACGAGCAGTACTTC. Protein: CASSRQGYEQYF. The chain links TRBV7-2 to TRBJ2-7, with 7 bases lining up with TRBD1. Trimming removed 5 bases from V and 3 bases from J; junction bases left unmatched: 1. The germline gives CDR1 SGHTA, CDR2 FQGNSA. The CDR3 has 12 residues.

J is TRBJ1-2 and V is TRBV6-5, with D possibly TRBD1 on 6 matching bases. With 8 bases removed from V and 3 bases from J, the gap between germline ends came to 10 bases. This CDR3 is 12 amino acids long. Germline CDR1 MNHEY, CDR2 SVGAGI. The CDR3 sequence is CASWGGHYGYTF. The CDR3 DNA reads as TGTGCCAGCTGGGGGGGCCACTATGGCTACACCTTC.

The chain recombines TRBV7-8 with TRBJ2-1, with TRBD1 identical over 7 bases. Germline V gene sequence: CDR1 SGHVS, CDR2 FQNEAQ. Losses at the gene ends were 5 bases for V and 10 bases for J; bases not matched to a gene: 2. This CDR3 has 11 amino acids. Here the CDR3 DNA reads TGTGCCAGCAGCACGGACAGGGAGCAGTTCTTC. Its protein product is CASSTDREQFF.

CDR3 nucleotide sequence: TGTGCCAGCAGCTTAAGGGAGGGTGAAAAACTGTTTTTT. This gives the protein CASSLREGEKLFF. The rearrangement links TRBV7-3 to TRBJ1-4; D not resolved. This CDR3 spans 13 amino acids. The germline V and J ends were trimmed by 1 base and 7 bases, with 7 bases remaining between them. Germline CDR1 SGHTA, CDR2 FQGTGA. Full variable domain (outside the CDR3, taken from reference TRBV7-3 and TRBJ1-4): GAGVSQTPSNKVTEKGKYVELRCDPISGHTALYWYRQSLGQGPEFLIYFQGTGAADDSGLPNDRFFAVRPEGSVSTLKIQRTERGDSAVYLCASSLREGEKLFFGSGTQLSVL.

This clone was seen only a few times. The genes are TRBV6-5 and TRBJ2-1; TRBD2 matches at 9 bases. The V gene's germline CDR1 is MNHEY and CDR2 SVGAGI. V dropped 2 bases and J dropped 7; count of bases not matched to a gene: 6. This CDR3 region has 15 residues. The CDR3 spells CASSYLIAGENEQFF. CDR3 sequence (DNA): TGTGCCAGCAGTTACCTCATAGCGGGAGAAAATGAGCAGTTCTTC.

The V gene is TRBV3-1 (or the pseudogene TRBV3-2), the J gene TRBJ1-1; D is possibly TRBD1 (6 bases). CDR3 length equals 16 residues. Germline lookup yields CDR1 LGHDT and CDR2 YNNKEL (reference sequence). Trimming cost V 7 bases and J 4 bases, with 22 bases left between them. CDR3 nucleotide sequence: TGTGCCAGCATCTCTAGAGGGGGGGCGCGGGGCACTGAAGCTTTCTTT. Residues: CASISRGGARGTEAFF.

With respect to this clone: This sample includes further DNA sequences coding for the same CDR3. The chain carries TRBV6-5 and TRBJ1-6; 7 nucleotides line up with TRBD1. The CDR3 covers 13 residues. Germline V gene sequence: CDR1 MNHEY, CDR2 SVGAGI. The ends lost 6 bases at V and 10 bases at J; junction bases unmatched: 6. The CDR3 DNA reads as TGTGCCAGCAGGGGCACAGGGGTCTCACCCCTCCACTTT. Translated, it gives CASRGTGVSPLHF.

This clone has only one observation. The rearrangement links TRBV4-1 to TRBJ1-3; a possible D gene is TRBD1 (5 bases). CDR1 and CDR2 (germline): MGHRA, YSYEKL. The CDR3 is 16 residues long. V dropped 1 base and J dropped 4 bases, with 14 bases sitting between them. The CDR3 spells CASSQGGAGIGNTIYF. The DNA for the CDR3 is TGCGCCAGCAGCCAAGGTGGGGCAGGGATCGGAAACACCATATATTTT.

This clone showed up just a few times. The gene calls are TRBV2 and TRBJ1-5; D gene unclear. The CDR3 is made up of 15 amino acids. Germline V gene data show CDR1 as SNHLY and CDR2 as FYNNEI. Trimming stripped 9 bases from V and 4 bases from J, with 19 bases between. The CDR3 region is CASQRETGENQPQHF. DNA of the CDR3: TGTGCCAGTCAACGAGAGACCGGGGAGAATCAGCCCCAGCATTTT.

DNA of the CDR3: TGCAGCGTTGCGGGACAGGGGTGGAACGAGCAGTACTTC. It translates to CSVAGQGWNEQYF. V is TRBV29-1 and J is TRBJ2-7; TRBD1 aligns across 10 bases. Germline CDR1 is SQVTM and CDR2 is ANQGSEA. Trimming removed 4 bases from V and 5 bases from J; junction bases left unmatched: 5. CDR3 length equals 13 residues.

The chain is built from TRBV10-2 and TRBJ1-2, with D perhaps matching TRBD1 (5 bases). This CDR3 is built from 13 residues. V shed 3 bases and J shed 2 bases, with 7 bases lying between them. The germline CDR1 and CDR2 sequences are WSHSY and SAAADI. The CDR3: CASSETGNYGYTF. DNA for the CDR3: TGCGCCAGCAGTGAAACAGGAAACTATGGCTACACCTTC.

The table lists this clone with a few counts. V is TRBV30 and J is TRBJ2-2; the match to TRBD2 covers 9 bases. This CDR3 is 16 amino acids long. Germline V gene data show CDR1 as GTSNPN and CDR2 as SVGIG (reference sequence). The V and J ends lost 1 base and 6 bases, in that order; junction bases with no gene match: 9. In DNA form, the CDR3 reads TGTGCCTGGAGTGCCCTGACTAGCGGAGAGGCCGGGGAGCTGTTTTTT. Its translation is CAWSALTSGEAGELFF.

The chain uses TRBV19 and TRBJ1-4; 9 bases are a match to TRBD1. J was trimmed by 7 bases and V by 6 bases; bases with no gene match: 6. From germline, CDR1 is LNHDA and CDR2 SQIVND (reference sequence). The CDR3 sequence is 14 residues long. This CDR3 is CASSTGTGSEKLFF. The CDR3 coding sequence is TGTGCCAGTAGCACCGGGACAGGGAGTGAAAAACTGTTTTTT.

This chain's CDR3 is CASSSPGFTDTQYF. Here the CDR3 DNA reads TGTGCCAGCAGCTCCCCGGGGTTCACAGATACGCAGTATTTT. V and J are TRBV11-3 and TRBJ2-3, with D tentatively TRBD2 (5 bases). The CDR3 has 14 residues. V was cut by 4 bases and J by 2 bases, with 10 bases left in between. Germline V gene sequence: CDR1 SGHNT, CDR2 YENEEA.

The rearrangement uses TRBV30 and TRBJ2-7; D is ambiguous. V was shortened by 0 bases and J by 0 bases, with 12 bases between the two germline ends. The CDR3 spans 15 residues. The germline gives CDR1 GTSNPN, CDR2 SVGIG (reference sequence). The CDR3 DNA reads as TGTGCCTGGAGTGTACTTAAGCGAAGCTCCTACGAGCAGTACTTC. Its translation: CAWSVLKRSSYEQYF.

V and J are TRBV7-9 and TRBJ1-3, with 7 bases identical to TRBD1. From germline, CDR1 is SEHNR and CDR2 FQNEAQ (reference sequence). The CDR3 has 15 amino acids. The ends lost 5 bases at V and 3 bases at J; junction bases unmatched: 7. CDR3 residues: CASSLRDSGGNTIYF. Here the CDR3 DNA reads TGTGCCAGCAGCCTCCGGGACAGCGGTGGAAACACCATATATTTT.

This clone has only one observation. The chain uses TRBV24-1 and TRBJ2-3; D is unclear. CDR3 length: 13 amino acids. V lost 4 bases and J 6 bases, leaving 10 bases between the germline ends. Germline V gene lookup returns CDR1 KGHDR and CDR2 SFDVKD. The CDR3 protein is CATSDPSSDTQYF. Written as DNA, the CDR3 is TGTGCCACCAGTGACCCGAGCTCGGATACGCAGTATTTT.

This sequence joins TRBV16 and TRBJ2-1, with D possibly TRBD2 on 6 matching bases. V was clipped by 4 bases and J by 12 bases, with 7 bases between them. The CDR3 is 10 residues long. CDR1 is KGHSY and CDR2 is FQNENV in the germline V gene. In DNA form, the CDR3 reads TGTGCCAGCAGCCGGGGGGTGCAGTTCTTC. Protein: CASSRGVQFF.

The V gene is TRBV2, the J gene TRBJ1-2; 8 positions agree with TRBD1. Trimming at V came to 8 bases and at J to 6 bases, leaving 8 bases not matched to a gene. CDR1 is SNHLY and CDR2 is FYNNEI in the germline V gene. CDR3 length equals 13 residues. CDR3 nucleotide sequence: TGTGCCAGCGATTACGGACAGGGCGATGGCTACACCTTC. This codes for CASDYGQGDGYTF.